The rows below give T cell receptor beta chains drawn from one sample of a study of vaccination and CD4 T cells after COVID-19. Each CDR3 protein gets one entry after TCRdb re-called the PCR reads with MiXCR. There are some 40,000 distinct CDR3 sequences in the sample; 35% to 45% occur only once, and around 6.1% lies in the top ten. Sequenced here: CD4+ T cells from blood, sampled about 7 months after SARS-CoV-2 vaccination. These receptors originate from a human donor who had recovered from COVID-19. Both conserved end residues are part of each CDR3. D genes are given only for firm matches. Clone size appears in some rows only: once, few, many, or a class for an expanded clone.

clone size: few
V gene: TRBV7-9
J gene: TRBJ1-6
D gene: NA
CDR3 DNA: TGTGCCAGCAGCTTTTACCAGATTTCTAATTCACCCCTCCACTTT
CDR3 protein: CASSFYQISNSPLHF

clone size: NA
V gene: TRBV6-1
J gene: TRBJ1-1
D gene: NA
CDR3 DNA: TGTGCCAGCAGTGAATTCGGGGCCTTTGGGACTGAAGCTTTCTTT
CDR3 protein: CASSEFGAFGTEAFF

clone size: few
V gene: TRBV7-8
J gene: TRBJ1-1
D gene: NA
CDR3 DNA: TGTGCCAGCAGCTTACGCCGGGGTACTTACACTGAAGCTTTCTTT
CDR3 protein: CASSLRRGTYTEAFF

clone size: NA
V gene: TRBV7-3
J gene: TRBJ2-2
D gene: NA
CDR3 DNA: TGTGCCAGCAGCCAAGACAGGTTCACCGGGGAGCTGTTTTTT
CDR3 protein: CASSQDRFTGELFF

clone size: NA
V gene: TRBV10-3
J gene: TRBJ2-5
D gene: NA
CDR3 DNA: TGTGCCATCAGTTTATCGGGCAGGACACAAGAGACCCAGTACTTC
CDR3 protein: CAISLSGRTQETQYF

clone size: NA
V gene: TRBV20-1
J gene: TRBJ2-2
D gene: NA
CDR3 DNA: TGCAGTGCTAGAGGGTTTGACATGGTCACCGGGGAGCTGTTTTTT
CDR3 protein: CSARGFDMVTGELFF

clone size: NA
V gene: TRBV28
J gene: TRBJ1-1
D gene: NA
CDR3 DNA: TGTGCCAGCAGGGCGCCAGGGCCCTTGAACACTGAAGCTTTCTTT
CDR3 protein: CASRAPGPLNTEAFF

clone size: NA
V gene: TRBV5-4
J gene: TRBJ2-3
D gene: NA
CDR3 DNA: TGTGCCAGCAGCCGTTTTGATCCGACAGATACGCAGTATTTT
CDR3 protein: CASSRFDPTDTQYF

clone size: few
V gene: TRBV7-2
J gene: TRBJ2-5
D gene: NA
CDR3 DNA: TGTGCCAGCAGCTTAGCCCGTTACAGGGAAGCTCAAACCCAGTACTTC
CDR3 protein: CASSLARYREAQTQYF

clone size: NA
V gene: TRBV6-1
J gene: TRBJ2-3
D gene: TRBD2
CDR3 DNA: TGTGCCGTCAATATAATTCTCTTACTAGCGGGGCCCACAGATACGCAGTATTTT
CDR3 protein: CAVNIILLLAGPTDTQYF

clone size: NA
V gene: TRBV5-4
J gene: TRBJ2-7
D gene: NA
CDR3 DNA: TGTGCCAGCAGCTCGACCCGACGGGGTTTGACTTACGAGCAGTACTTC
CDR3 protein: CASSSTRRGLTYEQYF

clone size: NA
V gene: TRBV2
J gene: TRBJ1-1
D gene: NA
CDR3 DNA: TGTGCCAGCAGTGGAACAATTGGAGCTGAAGCTTTCTTT
CDR3 protein: CASSGTIGAEAFF

clone size: NA
V gene: TRBV10-3
J gene: TRBJ1-1
D gene: NA
CDR3 DNA: TGTGCCGCCGGAGGGTACACTGAAGCTTTCTTT
CDR3 protein: CAAGGYTEAFF

clone size: NA
V gene: TRBV7-9
J gene: TRBJ2-1
D gene: TRBD2
CDR3 DNA: TGTGCCAGCATAGGGGCTAGCGGGACCCATGAGCAGTTCTTC
CDR3 protein: CASIGASGTHEQFF

clone size: few
V gene: TRBV6-5
J gene: TRBJ1-5
D gene: TRBD1
CDR3 DNA: TGTGCCAGCAGTTATGTTTCGGGACAGGGTCAGCCCCAGCATTTT
CDR3 protein: CASSYVSGQGQPQHF

clone size: NA
V gene: TRBV7-9
J gene: TRBJ2-7
D gene: TRBD1
CDR3 DNA: TGTGCCAGCAGTTGGGACAGGCACTCCTACGAGCAGTACTTC
CDR3 protein: CASSWDRHSYEQYF

clone size: NA
V gene: TRBV6-5
J gene: TRBJ2-1
D gene: NA
CDR3 DNA: TGTGCCAGCAGTTACTCGAAGGGGTACGTGGGAGACAATGAGCAGTTCTTC
CDR3 protein: CASSYSKGYVGDNEQFF

clone size: NA
V gene: TRBV7-9
J gene: TRBJ2-7
D gene: TRBD1
CDR3 DNA: TGTGCCAGCAGCCCGAAAAGGACAGGCCCCGAGCAGTACTTC
CDR3 protein: CASSPKRTGPEQYF

clone size: many
V gene: TRBV20-1
J gene: TRBJ1-5
D gene: NA
CDR3 DNA: TGCAGTGCTAGCCGGGGTACTAGCAATCAGCCCCAGCATTTT
CDR3 protein: CSASRGTSNQPQHF

clone size: few
V gene: TRBV27
J gene: TRBJ2-3
D gene: TRBD2
CDR3 DNA: TGTGCCAGCAGGACACTAGCGGCTAGCACAGATACGCAGTATTTT
CDR3 protein: CASRTLAASTDTQYF

clone size: few
V gene: TRBV6-5
J gene: TRBJ2-2
D gene: NA
CDR3 DNA: TGTGCCAGCAGTTACCGGACTACGATGACTGACACCGGGGAGCTGTTTTTT
CDR3 protein: CASSYRTTMTDTGELFF

clone size: NA
V gene: TRBV12-3/TRBV12-4
J gene: TRBJ1-1
D gene: TRBD1
CDR3 DNA: TGTGCCAGCAGTCAACGGGGACAGCTGAACACTGAAGCTTTCTTT
CDR3 protein: CASSQRGQLNTEAFF

clone size: medium-sized
V gene: TRBV7-8
J gene: TRBJ2-1
D gene: NA
CDR3 DNA: TGTGCCAGCAGCTTAGCGCACTTGTACAATGAGCAGTTCTTC
CDR3 protein: CASSLAHLYNEQFF

clone size: NA
V gene: TRBV7-9
J gene: TRBJ2-6
D gene: NA
CDR3 DNA: TGTGCCGGGTCGACTAACTTGGGGTACTCTGGGGCCAACGTCCTGACTTTC
CDR3 protein: CAGSTNLGYSGANVLTF

clone size: NA
V gene: TRBV6-5
J gene: TRBJ1-1
D gene: NA
CDR3 DNA: TGTGCCAGCAGTTACTGGGTTGGGGAAGCTTTCTTT
CDR3 protein: CASSYWVGEAFF

clone size: NA
V gene: TRBV24-1
J gene: TRBJ1-1
D gene: NA
CDR3 DNA: TGTGCCACTAGAAGGAGTGGGAACACTGAAGCTTTCTTT
CDR3 protein: CATRRSGNTEAFF

clone size: few
V gene: TRBV7-6
J gene: TRBJ1-6
D gene: NA
CDR3 DNA: TGTGCCAGCAGCTTATATTACCTTAACAGCAGACCTAATTCACCCCTCCACTTT
CDR3 protein: CASSLYYLNSRPNSPLHF